This TCR beta chain was documented in a study of T cells expressing NK-cell markers. TCRdb processed the 5' RACE reads again and assigns one entry to each CDR3 protein, with no DNA. The sample has hundreds of thousands of distinct CDR3 sequences. Looked up from germline, CDR1 is SGHTA and CDR2 is FQGTGA. This CDR3 is 15 amino acids long. The V call is TRBV7-3, the J call TRBJ2-1; without DNA, the TCRdb call of TRBD2 cannot be checked. Input material: blood T cells: a sorted CD56 or NKG2C T cell subset, CD4+ or CD8+ T cells, or bulk PBMC T cells (not recorded which). The receptor was isolated from a woman aged 18 to 75 in good health. CDR3 sequence: CASSLTLAGYNEQFF.